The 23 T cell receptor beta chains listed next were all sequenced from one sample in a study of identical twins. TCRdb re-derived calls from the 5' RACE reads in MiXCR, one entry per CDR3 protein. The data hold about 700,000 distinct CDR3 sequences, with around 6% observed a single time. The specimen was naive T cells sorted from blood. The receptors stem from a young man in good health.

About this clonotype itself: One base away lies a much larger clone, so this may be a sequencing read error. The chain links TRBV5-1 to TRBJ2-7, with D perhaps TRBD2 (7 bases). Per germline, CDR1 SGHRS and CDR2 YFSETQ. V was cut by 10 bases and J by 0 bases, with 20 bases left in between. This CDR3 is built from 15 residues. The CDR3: CAGKGGDGSSYEQYV. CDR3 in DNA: TGCGCCGGTAAAGGGGGGGACGGGAGCTCCTACGAGCAGTACGTC.

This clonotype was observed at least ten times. The CDR3 loop is CSARVAGNTGELFF. The CDR3 bases are TGCAGTGCTAGAGTTGCGGGGAACACCGGGGAGCTGTTTTTT. The J gene is TRBJ2-2, the V gene TRBV20-1; possible D gene TRBD2, 5 bases. Looked up from germline, CDR1 is DFQATT and CDR2 is SNEGSKA (reference sequence). This CDR3 is 14 amino acids long. V was clipped by 1 base and J by 1 base, with 7 bases between them.

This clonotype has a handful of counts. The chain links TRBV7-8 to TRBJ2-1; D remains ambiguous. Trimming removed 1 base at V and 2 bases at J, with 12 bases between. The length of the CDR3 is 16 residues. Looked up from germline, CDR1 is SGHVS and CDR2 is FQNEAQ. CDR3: CASSLVYRDPYNEQFF. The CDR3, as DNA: TGTGCCAGCAGCTTAGTTTATCGAGACCCCTACAATGAGCAGTTCTTC. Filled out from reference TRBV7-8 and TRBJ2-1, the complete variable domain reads GAGVSQSPRYKVAKRGQDVALRCDPISGHVSLFWYQQALGQGPEFLTYFQNEAQLDKSGLPSDRFFAERPEGSVSTLKIQRTQQEDSAVYLCASSLVYRDPYNEQFFGPGTRLTVL.

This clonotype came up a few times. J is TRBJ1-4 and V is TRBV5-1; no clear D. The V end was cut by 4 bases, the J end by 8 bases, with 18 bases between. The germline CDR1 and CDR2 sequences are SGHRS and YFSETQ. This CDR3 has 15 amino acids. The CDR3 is CASSVDATNSEKLFF. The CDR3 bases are TGCGCCAGCAGCGTGGACGCCACGAACTCCGAAAAACTGTTTTTT.

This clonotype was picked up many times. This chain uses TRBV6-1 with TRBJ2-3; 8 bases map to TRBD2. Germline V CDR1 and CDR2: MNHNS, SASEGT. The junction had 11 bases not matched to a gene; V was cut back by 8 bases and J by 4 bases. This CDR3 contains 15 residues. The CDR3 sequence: CASGEALAGPDTQYF. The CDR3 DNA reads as TGTGCCAGCGGAGAAGCGCTAGCGGGCCCAGATACGCAGTATTTT.

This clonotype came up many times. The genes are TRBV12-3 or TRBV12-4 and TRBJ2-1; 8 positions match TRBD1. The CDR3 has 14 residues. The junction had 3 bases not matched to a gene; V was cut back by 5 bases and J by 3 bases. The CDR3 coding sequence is TGTGCCAGCAGTCCCGGGACAGGCTACAATGAGCAGTTCTTC. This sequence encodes CASSPGTGYNEQFF.

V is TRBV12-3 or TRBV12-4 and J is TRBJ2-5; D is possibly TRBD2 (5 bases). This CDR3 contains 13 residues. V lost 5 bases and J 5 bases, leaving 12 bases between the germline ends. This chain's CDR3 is CASSKGGRETQYF. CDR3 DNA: TGTGCCAGCAGTAAGGGCGGGCGGGAGACCCAGTACTTC.

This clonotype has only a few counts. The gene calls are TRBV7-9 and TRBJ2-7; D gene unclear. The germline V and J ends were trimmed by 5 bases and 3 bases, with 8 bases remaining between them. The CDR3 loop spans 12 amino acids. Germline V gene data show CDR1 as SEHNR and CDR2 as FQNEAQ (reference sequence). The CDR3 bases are TGTGCCAGCAGCCGCCTTATCTACGAGCAGTACTTC. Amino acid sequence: CASSRLIYEQYF.

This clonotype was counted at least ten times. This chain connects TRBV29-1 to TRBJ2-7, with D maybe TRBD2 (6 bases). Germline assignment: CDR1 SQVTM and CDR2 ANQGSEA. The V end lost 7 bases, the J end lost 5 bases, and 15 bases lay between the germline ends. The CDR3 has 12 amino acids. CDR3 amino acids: CSAAGLGNEQYV. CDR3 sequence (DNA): TGCAGCGCTGCGGGACTTGGGAACGAGCAGTACGTC.

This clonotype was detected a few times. As DNA, the CDR3 is TGTGCCAGCAGTTACCTTGCGTCCCAGTGGGACCAGCAGTTCTTC. It codes for CASSYLASQWDQQFF. The V and J genes are TRBV6-2 or TRBV6-3 and TRBJ2-1; D may be TRBD1 or TRBD2 (5 bases each). Germline values: CDR1 MNHEY, CDR2 SVGEGT. V was shortened by 2 bases and J by 11 bases, with 19 bases between the two germline ends. CDR3 size: 15 residues.

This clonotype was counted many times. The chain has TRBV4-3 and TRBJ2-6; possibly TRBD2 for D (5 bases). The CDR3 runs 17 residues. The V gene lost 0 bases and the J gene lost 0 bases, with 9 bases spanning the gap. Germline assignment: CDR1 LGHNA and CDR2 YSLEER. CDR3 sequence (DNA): TGCGCCAGCAGCCAAGATGGAGGAGACTCTGGGGCCAACGTCCTGACTTTC. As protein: CASSQDGGDSGANVLTF.

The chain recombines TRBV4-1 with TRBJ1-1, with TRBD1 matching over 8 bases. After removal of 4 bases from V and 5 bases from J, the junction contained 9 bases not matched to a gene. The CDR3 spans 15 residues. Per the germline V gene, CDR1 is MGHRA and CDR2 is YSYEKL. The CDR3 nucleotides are TGCGCCAGCAGCCTCAGTGGGGACAGGCGGACTGAAGCTTTCTTT. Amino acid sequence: CASSLSGDRRTEAFF.

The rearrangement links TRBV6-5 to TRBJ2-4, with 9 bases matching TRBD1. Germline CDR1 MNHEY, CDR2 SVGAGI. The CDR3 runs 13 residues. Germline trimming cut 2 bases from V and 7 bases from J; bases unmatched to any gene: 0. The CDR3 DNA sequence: TGTGCCAGCAGTTACACAGGGGGCAACATTCAGTACTTC. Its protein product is CASSYTGGNIQYF.

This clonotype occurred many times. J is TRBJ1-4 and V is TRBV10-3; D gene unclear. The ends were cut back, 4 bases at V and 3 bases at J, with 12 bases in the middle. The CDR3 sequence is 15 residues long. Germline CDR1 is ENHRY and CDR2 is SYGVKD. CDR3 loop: CAISANQAANEKLFF. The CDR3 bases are TGTGCCATCAGTGCCAATCAGGCAGCTAATGAAAAACTGTTTTTT.

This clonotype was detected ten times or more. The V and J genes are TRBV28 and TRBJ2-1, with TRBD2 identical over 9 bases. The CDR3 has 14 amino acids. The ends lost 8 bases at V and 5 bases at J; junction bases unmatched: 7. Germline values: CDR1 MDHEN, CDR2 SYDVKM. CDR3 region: CASHTSGHDNEQFF. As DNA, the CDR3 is TGTGCCAGCCATACTAGCGGGCACGACAATGAGCAGTTCTTC.

CDR3 DNA: TGTGCCAGCAGCTTCGACAGGTCCTCTGGAAACACCATATATTTT. Its protein product is CASSFDRSSGNTIYF. V gene TRBV7-2 combines with J gene TRBJ1-3; possibly TRBD1 for D (6 bases). This CDR3 region has 15 residues. V dropped 3 bases and J dropped 0 bases, with 9 bases sitting between them. Germline V gene sequence: CDR1 SGHTA, CDR2 FQGNSA.

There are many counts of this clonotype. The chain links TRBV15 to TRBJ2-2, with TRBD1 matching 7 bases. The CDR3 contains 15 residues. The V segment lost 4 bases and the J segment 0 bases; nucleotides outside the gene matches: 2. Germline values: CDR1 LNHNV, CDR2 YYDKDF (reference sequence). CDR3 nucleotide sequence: TGTGCCACCAGCAAGGGGGCCTCGAACACCGGGGAGCTGTTTTTT. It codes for CATSKGASNTGELFF. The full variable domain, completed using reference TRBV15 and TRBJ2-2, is DAMVIQNPRYQVTQFGKPVTLSCSQTLNHNVMYWYQQKSSQAPKLLFHYYDKDFNNEADTPDNFQSRRPNTSFCFLDIRSPGLGDTAMYLCATSKGASNTGELFFGEGSRLTVL.

The CDR3 nucleotides are TGTGCCTGGGCCGGGACAGGGGGCTATCCAGATACGCAGTATTTT. Translated, it gives CAWAGTGGYPDTQYF. V usage is TRBV30 and J usage is TRBJ2-3; 12 positions match TRBD1. Germline V gene lookup returns CDR1 GTSNPN and CDR2 SVGIG (reference sequence). J lost 4 bases, V lost 5 bases, and 7 bases had no gene match. CDR3 length: 15 amino acids.

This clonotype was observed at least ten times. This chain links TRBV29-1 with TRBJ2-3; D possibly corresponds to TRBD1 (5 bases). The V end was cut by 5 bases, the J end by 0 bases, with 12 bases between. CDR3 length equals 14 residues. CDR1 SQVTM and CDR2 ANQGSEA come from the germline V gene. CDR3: CSVPTGPSTDTQYF. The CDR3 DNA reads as TGCAGCGTTCCCACAGGCCCTAGCACAGATACGCAGTATTTT.

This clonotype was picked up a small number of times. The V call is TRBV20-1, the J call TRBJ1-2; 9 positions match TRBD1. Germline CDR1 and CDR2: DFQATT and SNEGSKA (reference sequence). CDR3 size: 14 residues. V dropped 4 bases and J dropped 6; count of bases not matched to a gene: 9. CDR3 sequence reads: CSAKPGQGVDGYTF. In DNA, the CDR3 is TGCAGTGCTAAACCGGGACAGGGAGTAGATGGCTACACCTTC.

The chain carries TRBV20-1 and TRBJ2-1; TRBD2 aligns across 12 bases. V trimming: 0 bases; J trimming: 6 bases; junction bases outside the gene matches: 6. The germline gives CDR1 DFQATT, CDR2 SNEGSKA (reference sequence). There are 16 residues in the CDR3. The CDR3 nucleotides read TGCAGTGCTAGAGACTTATTACTAGCGGGGGGCAATGAGCAGTTCTTC. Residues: CSARDLLLAGGNEQFF.

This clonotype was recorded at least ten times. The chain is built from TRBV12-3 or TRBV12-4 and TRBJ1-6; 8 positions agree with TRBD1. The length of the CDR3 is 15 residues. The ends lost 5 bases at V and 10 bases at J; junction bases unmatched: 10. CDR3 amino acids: CASSPGQGIGSPLHF. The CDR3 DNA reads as TGTGCCAGCAGTCCCGGACAGGGAATTGGATCACCCCTCCACTTT.

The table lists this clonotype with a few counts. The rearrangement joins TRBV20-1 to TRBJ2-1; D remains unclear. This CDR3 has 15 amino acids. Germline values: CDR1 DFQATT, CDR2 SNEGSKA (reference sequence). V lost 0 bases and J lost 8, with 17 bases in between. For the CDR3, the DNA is TGCAGTGCTAGAGAACTCAGGAGTAATGTGTATGAGCAGTTCTTC. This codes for CSARELRSNVYEQFF.